Sequencing of this T cell receptor (beta chain) was carried out in a study of regulatory T cells in long-lasting Graves disease. Study-level points and caveats: There was favoring of TRBV28, TRBJ1-2 and TRBJ2-5 in persistent disease.

Sample time point: persistent/refractory GD, antithyroid drugs over 5 years with positive TRAb. RNA from PBMCs was the source of the TCR library. With respect to this clonotype: Its antigen remains unknown.

This CDR3 contains 15 residues. Germline CDR1 SGHTA, CDR2 FQGNSA. V trimming: 1 base; J trimming: 5 bases; junction bases outside the gene matches: 6. HTBI primers from iRepertoire and Arm-PCR of CDR3 regions yielded the TCR beta libraries. TCRdb re-called the multiplex PCR reads with MiXCR, one entry per CDR3 protein. The sample yields about 310,000 distinct CDR3 sequences, more than 20% seen once. The material sequenced was peripheral blood mononuclear cells (PBMCs), taken when the disease was refractory, from a patient treated with antithyroid drugs. The rearrangement uses TRBV7-2 and TRBJ2-3, with 7 bases identical to TRBD2. The receptor comes from a female donor with Graves disease. Written as DNA, the CDR3 is TGTGCCAGCAGCTTAGTGGGAGGGCCCGAAGATACGCAGTATTTT. This encodes CASSLVGGPEDTQYF.